The 26 T cell receptor beta chains reported below all come from one sample, sequenced in a study of blood T cells in healthy people across ages. Primed by a sample-barcoded 5' primer and a J-beta primer mix, a second PCR proceeded for about 7 to 12 cycles. TCRdb re-called the 5' RACE reads with MiXCR, one entry per CDR3 protein. Of approximately 780,000 distinct CDR3 sequences in the sample, around 24% were seen once. This sample was also put to use in a study of T cells of mothers and their children.

The sample was blood. Receptors originate from a boy between 10 and 17 years old in good health.

This clonotype was seen a few times. This sequence joins TRBV29-1 and TRBJ2-7, with 7 positions matching TRBD2. The trim removed 1 base at V and 1 base at J, leaving 4 bases unmatched. CDR1 SQVTM and CDR2 ANQGSEA come from the germline V gene. The CDR3 extends over 14 amino acids. The CDR3 reads CSVEGGGDSYEQYF. The CDR3 bases are TGCAGCGTTGAAGGGGGGGGAGATTCCTACGAGCAGTACTTC.

Only a few counts were recorded for this clonotype. This chain joins TRBV5-1 and TRBJ2-6; TRBD2 agrees at 10 bases. The V gene's germline CDR1 is SGHRS and CDR2 YFSETQ. Trimming cost V 6 bases and J 1 base; bases outside gene matches: 13. This CDR3 region has 19 residues. CDR3 sequence: CASIKQPSGGVSGANVLTF. The CDR3 nucleotides are TGCGCCAGCATCAAACAGCCGAGCGGGGGGGTGTCTGGGGCCAACGTCCTGACTTTC.

This clonotype showed up just once. The rearrangement links TRBV7-6 to TRBJ1-5, with TRBD1 identical over 8 bases. Germline CDR1 is SGHVS and CDR2 is FNYEAQ. V lost 9 bases to trimming and J lost 5 bases; unmatched junction nucleotides: 24. The CDR3 runs 19 residues. The CDR3: CASDFRRTGRRNSDQPQHF. CDR3 in DNA: TGTGCCAGTGATTTTAGGCGGACAGGGAGGCGGAATTCCGATCAGCCCCAGCATTTT. Together with reference TRBV7-6 and TRBJ1-5, the CDR3 gives the full variable domain: GAGVSQSPRYKVTKRGQDVALRCDPISGHVSLYWYRQALGQGPEFLTYFNYEAQQDKSGLPNDRFSAERPEGSISTLTIQRTEQRDSAMYRCASDFRRTGRRNSDQPQHFGDGTRLSIL.

The chain recombines TRBV5-1 with TRBJ2-3; the match to TRBD2 covers 10 bases. CDR3 length: 15 amino acids. Losses at the gene ends were 1 base for V and 6 bases for J; bases not matched to a gene: 5. Germline V lookup: CDR1 SGHRS, CDR2 YFSETQ. CDR3 protein: CASSLRAGGPDTQYF. The DNA of the CDR3 is TGCGCCAGCAGCTTGCGAGCGGGGGGGCCTGATACGCAGTATTTT.

The V and J genes are TRBV18 and TRBJ1-1; D gene uncertain. Trimming stripped 2 bases from V and 1 base from J, with 11 bases between. Germline loops: CDR1 KGHSH, CDR2 LQKENI. The CDR3 consists of 15 residues. In nucleotides, the CDR3 is TGTGCCAGCTCACCATCGAGGGCGCAGAACACTGAAGCTTTCTTT. Protein sequence: CASSPSRAQNTEAFF.

This clonotype was counted only a few times. This chain joins TRBV11-2 and TRBJ2-2; a weak D match, TRBD1 (6 bases). Trimming removed 1 base from V and 5 bases from J, with 11 bases in between. CDR3 length equals 15 residues. Germline V gene sequence: CDR1 SGHAT, CDR2 FQNNGV. The CDR3, as DNA: TGTGCCAGCAGCTTAGCTGGGGGCTGGACCGGGGAGCTGTTTTTT. Translation: CASSLAGGWTGELFF.

The chain carries TRBV12-3 or TRBV12-4 and TRBJ2-7; D may be TRBD1 (5 bases). This CDR3 comprises 13 residues. Trimming stripped 3 bases from V and 3 bases from J, with 9 bases between. The CDR3: CASSFRAHYEQYF. The CDR3 DNA is TGTGCCAGCAGTTTCAGGGCGCACTACGAGCAGTACTTC.

The J gene is TRBJ2-5, the V gene TRBV7-2; D unclear. The J call is in doubt because the DNA end fits TRBJ2-7 better. Germline CDR1 is SGHTA and CDR2 is FQGNSA. This CDR3 has 13 amino acids. The CDR3 DNA sequence: TGTGCCAGCAGCTTATGGGTCTCCTACGAGCAGTACTTC. Its translation is CASSLWVSYEQYF.

The chain has TRBV6-6 and TRBJ2-7; unclear D gene. Germline CDR1 and CDR2: MNHNY and SVGAGI (reference sequence). CDR3 length: 12 residues. V dropped 5 bases and J dropped 5 bases, with 10 bases sitting between them. DNA for the CDR3: TGTGCCAGCAGTCGACGGGCTGACGAGCAGTACTTC. Translated: CASSRRADEQYF.

V usage is TRBV30 and J usage is TRBJ1-2; D possibly corresponds to TRBD1 (5 bases). V lost 4 bases to trimming and J lost 3 bases, with 18 bases between them. Germline lookup yields CDR1 GTSNPN and CDR2 SVGIG (reference sequence). CDR3 size: 15 residues. CDR3 nucleotides: TGTGCCTGGACCTCCCCCCCTGGGGGGGACTATGGCTACACCTTC. Its translation is CAWTSPPGGDYGYTF.

The chain is built from TRBV10-3 and TRBJ2-7; 7 bases are a match to TRBD2. V lost 10 bases to trimming and J lost 2 bases; unmatched junction nucleotides: 5. CDR3 length: 12 amino acids. In germline, CDR1 is ENHRY, CDR2 SYGVKD. The CDR3 region has the DNA TGTGCCACCGCGGGGGAGCCCTACGAGCAGTACTTC. Translating gives CATAGEPYEQYF.

The chain carries TRBV5-1 and TRBJ2-6; TRBD1 matches 7 bases. The V gene end was trimmed by 7 bases and the J gene end by 2 bases; junction bases not matched to a gene: 3. From germline, CDR1 is SGHRS and CDR2 YFSETQ. The CDR3 is made up of 14 amino acids. The CDR3: CASDQGAGANVLTF. CDR3 bases: TGCGCCAGCGACCAGGGGGCTGGGGCCAACGTCCTGACTTTC.

This clonotype was seen only a few times. This chain connects TRBV20-1 to TRBJ2-5; 9 bases fit TRBD1. The CDR3 loop spans 14 amino acids. The germline gives CDR1 DFQATT, CDR2 SNEGSKA (reference sequence). V shed 3 bases, J shed 5 bases, and the junction held 7 bases outside the gene matches. The CDR3 DNA is TGCAGTGCTAGTGACCCGGGACAGGGTGAGACCCAGTACTTC. This translates into CSASDPGQGETQYF.

The sample holds a few counts of this clonotype. This rearrangement joins TRBV20-1 to TRBJ1-4; D uncertain. The CDR3 covers 13 residues. Per germline, CDR1 DFQATT and CDR2 SNEGSKA (reference sequence). Trimming left V 7 bases short and J 7 bases short, with 16 bases between. The CDR3, as DNA: TGCAGTGTTCGACTGGGATCCGGTGAAAAACTGTTTTTT. Protein: CSVRLGSGEKLFF.

This chain uses TRBV5-1 with TRBJ2-3; 14 bases line up with TRBD2. Looked up from germline, CDR1 is SGHRS and CDR2 is YFSETQ. Trimming at V came to 0 bases and at J to 5 bases, leaving 8 bases not matched to a gene. The CDR3 totals 18 residues. The CDR3 loop is CASSLGGTSGGPGDTQYF. CDR3 nucleotide sequence: TGCGCCAGCAGCTTGGGAGGGACTAGCGGGGGACCGGGAGATACGCAGTATTTT.

The chain recombines TRBV5-1 with TRBJ2-2; perhaps TRBD2 as D (7 bases). This CDR3 is built from 15 residues. Germline CDR1 reads SGHRS; CDR2 reads YFSETQ. V shed 0 bases and J shed 5 bases, with 11 bases lying between them. The CDR3 DNA reads TGCGCCAGCAGCTTGGATGGGGGGGCAACCGGGGAGCTGTTTTTT. Translation gives CASSLDGGATGELFF.

This clonotype has only a few counts. V usage is TRBV28 and J usage is TRBJ2-5; TRBD2 might be the D (6 bases). CDR3 size: 14 residues. Germline CDR1 reads MDHEN; CDR2 reads SYDVKM. The V and J ends lost 3 bases and 0 bases respectively, with 8 bases between them. Written as DNA, the CDR3 is TGTGCCAGCAGTTTCTCTAGCGACCAAGAGACCCAGTACTTC. It encodes CASSFSSDQETQYF.

This clonotype was detected only a few times. This chain uses TRBV4-1 with TRBJ2-5; D might be TRBD2 (6 bases). Matching the DNA end better, TRBJ2-1 makes the J call doubtful. This CDR3 is 14 amino acids long. Germline values: CDR1 MGHRA, CDR2 YSYEKL. The CDR3 region is CASSPSRGNNEQFF. Here the CDR3 DNA reads TGCGCCAGCAGCCCCTCCCGGGGGAACAATGAGCAGTTCTTC.

This clonotype has more than one count but fewer than ten. V gene TRBV11-1 combines with J gene TRBJ2-3; TRBD1 aligns across 10 bases. The V gene end was trimmed by 9 bases and the J gene end by 7 bases; junction bases not matched to a gene: 10. CDR3 length: 14 residues. Germline V CDR1 and CDR2: SGHAT, FQDESV (reference sequence). The CDR3 DNA sequence: TGTGCCAGAACCGGGACAGGGGCCTGGAATACGCAGTATTTT. It specifies CARTGTGAWNTQYF.

The chain employs TRBV20-1 and TRBJ2-3; D remains unclear. Trimming stripped 1 base from V and 8 bases from J, with 10 bases between. The CDR3 is 12 amino acids. Germline V CDR1 and CDR2: DFQATT, SNEGSKA (reference sequence). CDR3 bases: TGCAGTGCTAGAGGAACGATGGGTACGCAGTATTTT. Amino acids: CSARGTMGTQYF.

This chain uses TRBV4-2 with TRBJ2-7; either TRBD1 or TRBD2 may supply D (5 bases each). The CDR3 runs 17 residues. Trimming stripped 0 bases from V and 4 bases from J, with 19 bases between. Germline V CDR1 and CDR2: LGHNA, YNFKEQ. Here the CDR3 reads CASSQDVLGQGPYEQYF. The CDR3 nucleotides are TGTGCCAGCAGCCAAGATGTGTTGGGGCAGGGACCTTACGAGCAGTACTTC.

The chain has TRBV10-3 and TRBJ2-2; 7 nucleotides align to TRBD1. The germline V gene has CDR1 ENHRY and CDR2 SYGVKD. J gave up 7 bases and V 5 bases, and 10 bases lay outside the gene matches. The CDR3 has 15 amino acids. Written as DNA, the CDR3 is TGTGCCATCAGTCAACGGGACCCAGGGGGCGGGGAGCTGTTTTTT. It is translated as CAISQRDPGGGELFF.

The CDR3 is CSARAVNYGYTF. CDR3 nucleotide sequence: TGCAGTGCTAGAGCAGTAAACTATGGCTACACCTTC. The chain carries TRBV20-1 and TRBJ1-2; D remains ambiguous. Trimming stripped 1 base from V and 2 bases from J, with 5 bases between. Germline V gene data show CDR1 as DFQATT and CDR2 as SNEGSKA (reference sequence). This CDR3 has 12 amino acids.

The chain recombines TRBV7-3 with TRBJ2-3; tentatively, D is TRBD1 (7 bases). Germline V gene lookup returns CDR1 SGHTA and CDR2 FQGTGA. There are 15 residues in the CDR3. The V gene lost 2 bases and the J gene lost 3 bases, with 12 bases spanning the gap. CDR3 protein: CASSLGRGTTDTQYF. The CDR3, as DNA: TGTGCCAGCAGCTTAGGCAGGGGGACTACAGATACGCAGTATTTT.

The gene calls are TRBV20-1 and TRBJ2-3, with 7 positions matching TRBD1. The CDR3 extends over 14 amino acids. The V gene's germline CDR1 is DFQATT and CDR2 SNEGSKA (reference sequence). Trimming removed 6 bases from V and 1 base from J; junction bases left unmatched: 7. The CDR3 bases are TGCAGTGCCAAGACAGGGAGTCGCACAGATACGCAGTATTTT. Translated: CSAKTGSRTDTQYF.

This clonotype came up a few times. The junction departs from the called germline gene at one end, perhaps through a read error. The chain has TRBV5-5 and TRBJ2-1; tentatively, D is TRBD2 (6 bases). The germline V gene has CDR1 SGHKS and CDR2 YYEKEE (reference sequence). This CDR3 has 14 amino acids. The CDR3 coding sequence is TGTGCCAGCAGGGGACTCATCTTACACAATGAGCAGTCCTTC. Residues: CASRGLILHNEQSF.